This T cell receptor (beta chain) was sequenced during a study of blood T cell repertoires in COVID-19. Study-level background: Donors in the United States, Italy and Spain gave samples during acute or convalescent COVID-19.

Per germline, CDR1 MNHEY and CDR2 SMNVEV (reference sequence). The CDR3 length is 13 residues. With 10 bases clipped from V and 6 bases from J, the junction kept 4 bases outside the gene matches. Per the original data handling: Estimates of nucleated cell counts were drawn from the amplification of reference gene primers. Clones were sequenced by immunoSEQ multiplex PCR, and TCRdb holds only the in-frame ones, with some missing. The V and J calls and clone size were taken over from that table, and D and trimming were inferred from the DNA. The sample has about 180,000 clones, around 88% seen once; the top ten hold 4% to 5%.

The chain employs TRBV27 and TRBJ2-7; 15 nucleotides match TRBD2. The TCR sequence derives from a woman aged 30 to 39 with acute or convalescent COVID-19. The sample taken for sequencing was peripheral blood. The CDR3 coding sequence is TGTGCCAATCCGGGACTAGCGGGGGGCGAGCAGTACTTC. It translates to CANPGLAGGEQYF.